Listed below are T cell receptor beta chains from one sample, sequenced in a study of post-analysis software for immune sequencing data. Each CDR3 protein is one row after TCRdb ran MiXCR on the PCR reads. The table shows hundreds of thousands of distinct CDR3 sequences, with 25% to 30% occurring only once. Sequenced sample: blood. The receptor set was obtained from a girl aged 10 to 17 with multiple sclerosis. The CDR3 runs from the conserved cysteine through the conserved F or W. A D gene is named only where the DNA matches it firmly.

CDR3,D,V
CASSEGPGNSPLHF,-,TRBV6-1
CASSILRGPGETQYF,-,TRBV7-2
CSARAVPLRNEQFF,-,TRBV20-1
CASRPWTGRRRETQYF,TRBD1,TRBV2
CASSLEGNTIYF,-,TRBV5-1
CASSQASPYNGQFF,-,TRBV3-1
CSARAGGRADTQYF,TRBD2,TRBV20-1
CASSGDGHSYEQYF,-,TRBV12-3/TRBV12-4
CASSMRRSSCNEQFF,-,TRBV19
CASSQNVPGLSTGGKNIQYF,TRBD2,TRBV5-1
CASRIGRADNEQFF,TRBD2,TRBV28
CASSEGQLTGETQYF,-,TRBV28
CASSQYPGQVNEKLFF,-,TRBV16
CSARKGVLNTEAFF,-,TRBV20-1
CASSFKALGTSGSHEQFF,TRBD2,TRBV7-2
CSTREGAGSTDTQYF,TRBD1,TRBV20-1
CSAIGTSDSGANVLTF,TRBD2,TRBV20-1
CATRRGDTQYF,-,TRBV24-1
CSASWRSGANVLTF,-,TRBV20-1
CASSAGGKQETQYF,-,TRBV27